One and the same sample provided the 20 T cell receptor beta chains below, sequenced in a study of blood T cells in healthy people across ages. PCR was performed a second time for roughly 7 to 12 cycles using a sample-barcoded 5' primer and a J-beta primer mix. MiXCR, run by TCRdb on the 5' RACE reads, gives a single entry per CDR3 protein. The sample records about 1.8 million distinct CDR3 sequences, about 49% being singletons. The specimen was blood. Receptors originate from a woman between 35 and 50 years old in good health.

The chain uses TRBV4-1 and TRBJ2-1, with 8 bases fitting TRBD2. Per germline, CDR1 MGHRA and CDR2 YSYEKL. This CDR3 has 16 residues. Trimming cost V 0 bases and J 6 bases; bases outside gene matches: 7. CDR3 residues: CASSQDRGGLGNEQFF. The CDR3 DNA reads as TGCGCCAGCAGCCAAGATCGGGGGGGCCTCGGCAATGAGCAGTTCTTC.

The chain recombines TRBV20-1 with TRBJ2-3; D is undetermined. In germline, CDR1 is DFQATT, CDR2 SNEGSKA (reference sequence). The CDR3 totals 12 residues. V dropped 6 bases and J dropped 1 base, with 8 bases sitting between them. The CDR3 is CSARTRTDTQYF. The CDR3 DNA sequence: TGCAGTGCCCGAACCCGCACAGATACGCAGTATTTT.

V is TRBV5-1 and J is TRBJ2-3, with D uncertain. Trimming left V 0 bases short and J 2 bases short, with 7 bases between. CDR3 length equals 14 residues. Germline CDR1 and CDR2: SGHRS and YFSETQ. CDR3: CASSLDSPTDTQYF. CDR3 DNA: TGCGCCAGCAGCTTGGACAGCCCCACAGATACGCAGTATTTT.

V gene TRBV2 combines with J gene TRBJ2-7; 10 nucleotides line up with TRBD1. The CDR3 length is 14 residues. Unmatched junction bases numbered 10, after V lost 9 bases and J lost 5 bases. Germline assignment: CDR1 SNHLY and CDR2 FYNNEI. CDR3 loop: CASEKDRGGNEQYF. CDR3 nucleotides: TGTGCCAGTGAAAAGGACAGGGGGGGAAACGAGCAGTACTTC.

This clonotype was seen only a few times. The CDR3 loop reads CSVEDPLSTDTQYF. For the CDR3, the DNA is TGCAGCGTTGAAGATCCATTATCCACAGATACGCAGTATTTT. The chain joins TRBV29-1 to TRBJ2-3; the D is unclear. Germline loops: CDR1 SQVTM, CDR2 ANQGSEA. CDR3 size: 14 residues. V lost 0 bases, J lost 2 bases, and 9 bases lay in between.

This clonotype was recorded a few times. This chain connects TRBV29-1 to TRBJ2-3, with a possible D match to TRBD2 (5 bases). Germline CDR1 and CDR2: SQVTM and ANQGSEA. The CDR3 has 16 amino acids. Trimming left V 3 bases short and J 1 base short, with 17 bases between. CDR3 in amino acids: CSVDPFGERGTDTQYF. CDR3 nucleotides: TGCAGCGTTGACCCTTTTGGGGAGAGGGGCACAGATACGCAGTATTTT.

The V gene is TRBV12-3 or TRBV12-4, the J gene TRBJ2-4, with TRBD2 matching over 8 bases. Trimming took 6 bases from V and 13 from J; bases not matched to a gene: 14. The CDR3 has 14 residues. For the CDR3, the DNA is TGTGCCAGCAGCCCCCGAGCGGGGGACCTCGTACAGTACTTC. This gives the protein CASSPRAGDLVQYF.

The chain is built from TRBV20-1 and TRBJ2-1, with TRBD2 matching over 14 bases. The CDR3 is 15 residues long. CDR1 is DFQATT, CDR2 SNEGSKA, per germline (reference sequence). J lost 8 bases, V lost 6 bases, and 9 bases had no gene match. The CDR3: CSAHSTSGGADEQFF. CDR3 nucleotides: TGCAGTGCCCACTCGACTAGCGGGGGGGCGGATGAGCAGTTCTTC.

Turning to this clonotype: Compared with germline, one end of the junction differs, possibly owing to a read error. The gene calls are TRBV6-2 or TRBV6-3 and TRBJ1-5, with D possibly matching TRBD1 (6 bases). Looked up from germline, CDR1 is MNHEY and CDR2 is SVGEGT. The CDR3 spans 15 residues. The CDR3 bases are TGTGCCAGCAGGACCACAGGGATCGCGAATCGGCCCCAGCATTTT. Translating gives CASRTTGIANRPQHF.

This clonotype appeared a few times. Germline is not matched at one junction end, which may reflect a read error. The rearrangement joins TRBV28 to TRBJ2-1; TRBD1 agrees at 7 bases. The CDR3 has 13 amino acids. Germline V gene lookup returns CDR1 MDHEN and CDR2 SYDVKM. The CDR3 reads CASSPPGTAERFF. CDR3 nucleotide sequence: TGTGCCAGCAGTCCACCTGGGACAGCCGAGCGGTTCTTC.

This rearrangement joins TRBV12-3 or TRBV12-4 to TRBJ1-5; D gene uncertain. There are 14 residues in the CDR3. V was cut by 5 bases and J by 6 bases, with 14 bases left in between. CDR3 loop: CASSAGLRGQPQHF. The CDR3 nucleotides read TGTGCCAGCAGTGCCGGGCTCCGTGGTCAGCCCCAGCATTTT.

This clonotype has only one observation. This sequence joins TRBV6-2 or TRBV6-3 and TRBJ2-3; 7 bases align to TRBD1. CDR1 is MNHEY and CDR2 is SVGEGT in the germline V gene. With V trimmed by 0 bases and J by 0 bases, 9 bases remained unmatched. CDR3 length: 18 amino acids. The CDR3 DNA sequence: TGTGCCAGCAGTTACTCGATTCGCGACAGGGTGAGCACAGATACGCAGTATTTT. It yields the protein CASSYSIRDRVSTDTQYF.

The J gene is TRBJ2-3, the V gene TRBV12-3 or TRBV12-4; TRBD1 aligns across 10 bases. CDR3 length: 15 amino acids. V trimming: 6 bases; J trimming: 1 base; junction bases outside the gene matches: 4. The CDR3 region is CASREDRGRTDTQYF. CDR3 nucleotide sequence: TGTGCCAGCAGGGAAGACAGGGGGCGCACAGATACGCAGTATTTT.

The chain employs TRBV15 and TRBJ2-5, with D possibly TRBD2 on 6 matching bases. Judging by the DNA end, TRBJ2-7 fits better; the J call may be wrong. Per germline, CDR1 LNHNV and CDR2 YYDKDF (reference sequence). The CDR3 covers 16 residues. The CDR3 reads CATSRDPPAGTGEQYF. As DNA, the CDR3 is TGTGCCACCAGCAGAGACCCTCCCGCGGGAACGGGCGAGCAGTACTTC.

This clonotype has only a few counts. The gene calls are TRBV20-1 and TRBJ2-7; possible D gene TRBD2, 5 bases. CDR1 is DFQATT and CDR2 is SNEGSKA in the germline V gene (reference sequence). CDR3 length: 15 residues. The germline V and J ends were trimmed by 0 bases and 4 bases, with 16 bases remaining between them. CDR3 in DNA: TGCAGTGCTAGAGATGGGAGTGCCCCATCTTACGAGCAGTACTTC. Protein sequence: CSARDGSAPSYEQYF.

The V call is TRBV29-1, the J call TRBJ2-7; D unresolved. The CDR3 runs 14 residues. CDR1 and CDR2 (germline): SQVTM, ANQGSEA. With 3 bases removed from V and 5 bases from J, the gap between germline ends came to 17 bases. In DNA form, the CDR3 reads TGCAGCGTTGATGGTAAATCCGGAACGAACGAGCAGTACTTC. Amino acids: CSVDGKSGTNEQYF.

This clonotype was seen a few times. CDR3 amino acids: CSASQVPTVNTQYF. The DNA of the CDR3 is TGCAGTGCTAGCCAAGTCCCGACAGTTAATACGCAGTATTTT. V is TRBV20-1 and J is TRBJ2-3; maybe TRBD1 (5 bases). Germline CDR1 reads DFQATT; CDR2 reads SNEGSKA (reference sequence). V was trimmed by 3 bases and J by 7 bases, leaving 17 bases between them. The CDR3 runs 14 residues.

This sequence joins TRBV27 and TRBJ2-1; D is unresolved. The germline V gene has CDR1 MNHEY and CDR2 SMNVEV (reference sequence). The germline V and J ends were trimmed by 4 bases and 7 bases, with 14 bases remaining between them. The CDR3 is 14 residues long. CDR3: CASSWGISGNEQFF. DNA of the CDR3: TGTGCCAGCAGTTGGGGTATTAGTGGGAATGAGCAGTTCTTC.

The V call is TRBV5-4, the J call TRBJ2-4, with D perhaps matching TRBD2 (6 bases). With 3 bases removed from V and 7 bases from J, the gap between germline ends came to 11 bases. CDR3 size: 13 residues. In germline, CDR1 is SGHNT, CDR2 YYREEE (reference sequence). The CDR3 spells CASSYPGRNIQYF. The CDR3 DNA follows: TGTGCCAGCAGCTATCCGGGGAGGAACATTCAGTACTTC. Full variable domain (missing parts from reference TRBV5-4 and TRBJ2-4): ETGVTQSPTHLIKTRGQQVTLRCSSQSGHNTVSWYQQALGQGPQFIFQYYREEENGRGNFPPRFSGLQFPNYSSELNVNALELDDSALYLCASSYPGRNIQYFGAGTRLSVL.

The V call is TRBV10-3, the J call TRBJ1-1, with D uncertain. This CDR3 comprises 13 residues. The V gene's germline CDR1 is ENHRY and CDR2 SYGVKD. Trimming stripped 3 bases from V and 8 bases from J, with 13 bases between. The CDR3 here is CAISDLGGVEAFF. The CDR3 bases are TGTGCCATCAGTGACCTCGGAGGAGTAGAAGCTTTCTTT.